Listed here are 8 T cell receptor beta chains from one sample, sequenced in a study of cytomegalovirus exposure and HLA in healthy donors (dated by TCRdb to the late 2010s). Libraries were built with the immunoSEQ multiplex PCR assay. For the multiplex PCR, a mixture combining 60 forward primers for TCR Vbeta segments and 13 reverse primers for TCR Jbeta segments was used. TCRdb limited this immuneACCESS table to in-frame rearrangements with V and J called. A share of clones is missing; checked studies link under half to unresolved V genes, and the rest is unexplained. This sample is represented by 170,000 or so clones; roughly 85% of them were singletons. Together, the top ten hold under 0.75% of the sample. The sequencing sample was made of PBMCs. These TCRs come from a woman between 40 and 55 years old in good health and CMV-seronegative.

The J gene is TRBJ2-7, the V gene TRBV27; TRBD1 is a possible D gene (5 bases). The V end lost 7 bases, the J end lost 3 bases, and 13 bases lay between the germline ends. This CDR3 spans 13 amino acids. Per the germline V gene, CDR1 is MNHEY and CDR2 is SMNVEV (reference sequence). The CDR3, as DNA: TGTGCCAGCAAAGGGGCAGCACTCTACGAGCAGTACTTC. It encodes CASKGAALYEQYF.

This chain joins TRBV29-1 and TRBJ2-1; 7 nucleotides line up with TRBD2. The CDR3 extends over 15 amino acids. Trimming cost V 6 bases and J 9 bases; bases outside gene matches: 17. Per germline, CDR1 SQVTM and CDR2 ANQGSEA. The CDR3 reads CSVAPRLAHEGEQFF. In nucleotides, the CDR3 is TGCAGCGTGGCGCCAAGACTAGCCCATGAGGGTGAGCAGTTCTTC.

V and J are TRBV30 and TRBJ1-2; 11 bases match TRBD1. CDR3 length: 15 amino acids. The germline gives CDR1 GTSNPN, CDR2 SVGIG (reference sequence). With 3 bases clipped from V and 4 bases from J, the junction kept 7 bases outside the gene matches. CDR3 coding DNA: TGTGCCTGGAGGGTCCGGGACAGGGGGATCTATGGCTACACCTTC. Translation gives CAWRVRDRGIYGYTF.

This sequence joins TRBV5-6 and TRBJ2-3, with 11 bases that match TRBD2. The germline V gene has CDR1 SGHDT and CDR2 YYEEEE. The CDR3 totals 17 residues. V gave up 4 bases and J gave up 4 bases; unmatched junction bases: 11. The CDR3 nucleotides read TGTGCCAGCAGCAAATACTTAGCGGGAGGGGGGGCAGATACGCAGTATTTT. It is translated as CASSKYLAGGGADTQYF.

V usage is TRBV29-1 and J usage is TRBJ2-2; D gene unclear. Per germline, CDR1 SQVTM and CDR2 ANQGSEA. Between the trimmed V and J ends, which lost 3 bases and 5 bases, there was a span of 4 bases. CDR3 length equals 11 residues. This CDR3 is CSVDGTGELFF. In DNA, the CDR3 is TGCAGCGTTGACGGGACCGGGGAGCTGTTTTTT.

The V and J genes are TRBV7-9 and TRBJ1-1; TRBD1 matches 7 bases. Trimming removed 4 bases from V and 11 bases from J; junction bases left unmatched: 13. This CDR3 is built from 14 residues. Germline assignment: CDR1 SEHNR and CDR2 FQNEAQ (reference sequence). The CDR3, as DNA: TGTGCCAGCAGCTCTGAAACCGACAGGGATCACGCTTTCTTT. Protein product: CASSSETDRDHAFF. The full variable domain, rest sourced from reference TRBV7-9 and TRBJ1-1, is DTGVSQNPRHKITKRGQNVTFRCDPISEHNRLYWYRQTLGQGPEFLTYFQNEAQLEKSRLLSDRFSAERPKGSFSTLEIQRTEQGDSAMYLCASSSETDRDHAFFGQGTRLTVV.

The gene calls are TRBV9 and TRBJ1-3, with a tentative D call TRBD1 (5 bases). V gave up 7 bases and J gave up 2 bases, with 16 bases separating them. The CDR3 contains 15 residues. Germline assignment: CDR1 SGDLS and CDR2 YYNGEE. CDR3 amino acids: CASRPGPGAGNTIYF. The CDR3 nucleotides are TGTGCCAGCCGCCCCGGGCCGGGGGCTGGAAACACCATATATTTT.

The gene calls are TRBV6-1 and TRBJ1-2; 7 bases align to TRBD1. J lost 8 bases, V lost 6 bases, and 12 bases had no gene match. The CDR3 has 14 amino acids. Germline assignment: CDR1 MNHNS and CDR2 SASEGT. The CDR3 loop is CASSLIQGDRGYTF. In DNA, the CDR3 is TGTGCCAGCAGCTTGATCCAAGGGGACAGAGGCTACACCTTC.